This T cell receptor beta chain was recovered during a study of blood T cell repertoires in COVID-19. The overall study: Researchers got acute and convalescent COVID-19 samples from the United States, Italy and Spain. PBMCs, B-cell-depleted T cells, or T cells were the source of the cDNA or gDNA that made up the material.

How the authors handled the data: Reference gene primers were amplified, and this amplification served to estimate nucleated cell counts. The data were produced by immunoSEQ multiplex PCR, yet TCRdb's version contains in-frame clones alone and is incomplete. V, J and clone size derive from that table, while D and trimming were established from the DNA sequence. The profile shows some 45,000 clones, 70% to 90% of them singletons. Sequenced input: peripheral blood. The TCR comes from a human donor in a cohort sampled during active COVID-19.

CDR3 sequence: CASRLSTEAFF. CDR3 in DNA: TGTGCCAGCAGATTATCCACTGAAGCTTTCTTT. V usage is TRBV6-5 and J usage is TRBJ1-1, with D unresolved. CDR1 is MNHEY, CDR2 SVGAGI, per germline. CDR3 length: 11 residues. V lost 6 bases and J lost 4, with 6 bases in between.